What follows describes a single TCR beta chain. This sample was taken from a study of shared clonotypes between healthy human individuals. At a deep level, the assay was run. Assay used: immunoSEQ multiplex PCR; TCRdb lists only in-frame clones, some missing. The table has about 710,000 clones, 55% to 80% seen once; the top ten hold more than 1.5%. The sequence came from a woman aged 25 to 39 in good health. Input material: memory CD4+ T cells sorted from blood. Subset given: CD45RA-negative fraction.

The CDR3 nucleotides are TGTGCCAGCAGCTCCCCGGGAACCAACTACGAGCAGTACTTC. Translation: CASSSPGTNYEQYF. This rearrangement joins TRBV7-8 to TRBJ2-7, with D tentatively TRBD2 (5 bases). The CDR3 has 14 residues. Germline CDR1 SGHVS, CDR2 FQNEAQ. The V gene lost 4 bases and the J gene lost 3 bases, with 13 bases spanning the gap.